These 26 T cell receptor beta chains were all obtained from the same sample, sequenced in a study of cytomegalovirus exposure and HLA in healthy donors. The PCR had 60 Vbeta and 13 Jbeta primers. The assay was immunoSEQ multiplex PCR, and TCRdb's table has in-frame clones only and misses some. The sample has about 110,000 clones; 77% are singletons. Sequencing was carried out using PBMCs. The receptors stem from a male donor in good health and CMV-seronegative.

The rearrangement joins TRBV27 to TRBJ1-2, with D possibly matching TRBD1 (5 bases). Germline CDR1 MNHEY, CDR2 SMNVEV (reference sequence). V shed 10 bases and J shed 3 bases, with 15 bases lying between them. There are 13 residues in the CDR3. CDR3 nucleotides: TGTGCCATCTGGAGGGGACCTTACTATGGCTACACCTTC. Its translation: CAIWRGPYYGYTF.

V is TRBV9 and J is TRBJ1-2; 8 bases align to TRBD1. V shed 3 bases and J 0 bases; nucleotides not matched to a gene: 4. The CDR3 totals 15 residues. Per the germline V gene, CDR1 is SGDLS and CDR2 is YYNGEE. The CDR3 nucleotides are TGTGCCAGCAGCGCTACGGACAGGGCTAACTATGGCTACACCTTC. This gives the protein CASSATDRANYGYTF. Variable domain in full (rest from reference TRBV9 and TRBJ1-2): DSGVTQTPKHLITATGQRVTLRCSPRSGDLSVYWYQQSLDQGLQFLIQYYNGEERAKGNILERFSAQQFPDLHSELNLSSLELGDSALYFCASSATDRANYGYTFGSGTRLTVV.

The V and J genes are TRBV7-6 and TRBJ2-7, with 8 nucleotides matching TRBD1. The CDR3 runs 14 residues. Per germline, CDR1 SGHVS and CDR2 FNYEAQ. J was trimmed by 5 bases and V by 1 base; bases with no gene match: 4. The CDR3 is CASSLEGQVHEQYF. For the CDR3, the DNA is TGTGCCAGCAGCTTAGAGGGACAGGTCCACGAGCAGTACTTC.

V usage is TRBV7-6 and J usage is TRBJ2-1, with 7 bases that match TRBD1. Germline CDR1 and CDR2: SGHVS and FNYEAQ. This CDR3 has 18 amino acids. V shed 3 bases, J shed 0 bases, and the junction held 11 bases outside the gene matches. For the CDR3, the DNA is TGTGCCAGCAGCTTGAAGATGACCGGGACAGACTCCTACAATGAGCAGTTCTTC. Translated: CASSLKMTGTDSYNEQFF.

The V call is TRBV28, the J call TRBJ2-3; 8 bases fit TRBD2. The CDR3 has 16 amino acids. Germline V gives CDR1 MDHEN, CDR2 SYDVKM. V trimming: 1 base; J trimming: 0 bases; junction bases outside the gene matches: 3. CDR3 nucleotides: TGTGCCAGCAGTTTATCGGCTAGCGGGAGCACAGATACGCAGTATTTT. Residues: CASSLSASGSTDTQYF.

This CDR3 is CASSFQQGYSTGELFF. CDR3 bases: TGTGCCAGCAGCTTTCAACAGGGGTATAGCACCGGGGAGCTGTTTTTT. The chain links TRBV9 to TRBJ2-2, with TRBD1 identical over 7 bases. The V and J ends lost 4 bases and 4 bases, in that order; junction bases with no gene match: 10. This CDR3 is built from 16 residues. Germline loops: CDR1 SGDLS, CDR2 YYNGEE.

The chain links TRBV9 to TRBJ2-3, with 7 bases aligning to TRBD2. With V trimmed by 7 bases and J by 7 bases, 3 bases remained unmatched. The CDR3 has 11 amino acids. CDR1 is SGDLS, CDR2 YYNGEE, per germline. The CDR3 region is CASGREHTQYF. The CDR3 nucleotides read TGTGCCAGCGGGAGGGAACATACGCAGTATTTT. The whole variable domain, filled in from reference TRBV9 and TRBJ2-3, reads DSGVTQTPKHLITATGQRVTLRCSPRSGDLSVYWYQQSLDQGLQFLIQYYNGEERAKGNILERFSAQQFPDLHSELNLSSLELGDSALYFCASGREHTQYFGPGTRLTVL.

The chain couples TRBV10-1 to TRBJ2-1; TRBD2 matches at 11 bases. V lost 10 bases, J lost 1 base, and 3 bases stayed unmatched. The CDR3 is 14 residues long. Germline lookup yields CDR1 WNHNN and CDR2 SYGVQD (reference sequence). The DNA of the CDR3 is TGCGCCACCGTAGCGGGGGGGTCCTACAATGAGCAGTTCTTC. Residues: CATVAGGSYNEQFF.

This chain uses TRBV25-1 with TRBJ1-5; 8 bases fit TRBD1. V shed 4 bases and J 5 bases; nucleotides not matched to a gene: 4. Per germline, CDR1 MGHDK and CDR2 SYGVNS. This CDR3 is built from 14 residues. The CDR3: CASSATGAYQPQHF. Here the CDR3 DNA reads TGTGCCAGCAGTGCGACAGGGGCCTATCAGCCCCAGCATTTT.

The chain employs TRBV9 and TRBJ2-1, with 11 positions matching TRBD2. The junction had 5 bases not matched to a gene; V was cut back by 2 bases and J by 4 bases. The CDR3 runs to 16 residues. Per germline, CDR1 SGDLS and CDR2 YYNGEE. The CDR3, as DNA: TGTGCCAGCAGCGTCACCCTAGCGGGAGGTTACAATGAGCAGTTCTTC. This encodes CASSVTLAGGYNEQFF. Variable domain in full (rest from reference TRBV9 and TRBJ2-1): DSGVTQTPKHLITATGQRVTLRCSPRSGDLSVYWYQQSLDQGLQFLIQYYNGEERAKGNILERFSAQQFPDLHSELNLSSLELGDSALYFCASSVTLAGGYNEQFFGPGTRLTVL.

In nucleotides, the CDR3 is TGCAGTGCCCCTTGGGGAGCGGACCAGTACTTC. It translates to CSAPWGADQYF. V is TRBV20-1 and J is TRBJ2-5; D might be TRBD2 (5 bases). CDR1 is DFQATT, CDR2 SNEGSKA, per germline (reference sequence). The CDR3 spans 11 residues. Trimming took off 6 bases at V and 10 bases at J, with 15 bases between the two ends.

The V and J genes are TRBV4-2 and TRBJ2-5; TRBD1 might be the D (6 bases). Germline V CDR1 and CDR2: LGHNA, YNFKEQ. Deletions cut 3 bases from V and 0 bases from J, with 14 bases between. The CDR3 runs to 16 residues. The CDR3 coding sequence is TGTGCCAGCAGCCACCAACTACAGGGCCACCAAGAGACCCAGTACTTC. Translation gives CASSHQLQGHQETQYF.

In regard to this clone: Other DNA variants within this sample encode the same CDR3. J is TRBJ1-5 and V is TRBV7-9; D unresolved. The CDR3 is 12 residues long. CDR1 and CDR2 (germline): SEHNR, FQNEAQ (reference sequence). V was pared by 1 base and J by 5 bases, with 3 bases between. Here the CDR3 reads CASSLGDQPQHF. The CDR3 DNA follows: TGTGCCAGCAGCTTAGGAGATCAGCCCCAGCATTTT.

The chain employs TRBV6-6 and TRBJ1-5, with D maybe TRBD1 (5 bases). V was shortened by 4 bases and J by 4 bases, with 11 bases between the two germline ends. The length of the CDR3 is 14 residues. CDR1 is MNHNY and CDR2 is SVGAGI in the germline V gene (reference sequence). The CDR3 reads CASSSGRGNQPQHF. CDR3 bases: TGTGCCAGCAGTTCCGGACGGGGGAATCAGCCCCAGCATTTT.

CDR3: CASSPWTVMNTEAFF. The DNA for the CDR3 is TGTGCCAGCAGTCCATGGACAGTCATGAACACTGAAGCTTTCTTT. The chain combines TRBV27 with TRBJ1-1; maybe TRBD1 (6 bases). The ends were cut back, 5 bases at V and 0 bases at J, with 13 bases in the middle. Germline assignment: CDR1 MNHEY and CDR2 SMNVEV (reference sequence). The CDR3 totals 15 residues.

The sample holds a few counts of this clone. The V and J genes are TRBV21-1 and TRBJ1-1; TRBD1 reflects the table's D call only, with no check against the DNA. TRBV21-1 is given as a pseudogene. This CDR3 region has 15 residues. CDR3 nucleotides: TGTGCCAGCAGCAAAGCCGACAGGGTCCCCACTGAAGCTTTCTTT. It translates to CASSKADRVPTEAFF.

This chain joins TRBV12-5 and TRBJ2-6, with D tentatively TRBD1 (6 bases). Between the trimmed V and J ends, which lost 4 bases and 0 bases, there was a span of 7 bases. The CDR3 is made up of 15 amino acids. Per germline, CDR1 LGHNT and CDR2 FRNRAP. CDR3 amino acids: CASGSRGSGANVLTF. DNA of the CDR3: TGTGCTAGTGGTTCCAGGGGCTCTGGGGCCAACGTCCTGACTTTC.

This rearrangement joins TRBV5-1 to TRBJ2-1; 12 bases map to TRBD2. The V and J ends lost 1 base and 10 bases, in that order; junction bases with no gene match: 6. The germline CDR1 and CDR2 sequences are SGHRS and YFSETQ. The CDR3 spans 15 residues. The CDR3 nucleotides are TGCGCCAGCAGCTTGCTAGCGGGAGGGTCGCGAGAGCAGTTCTTC. Protein product: CASSLLAGGSREQFF.

This rearrangement joins TRBV15 to TRBJ2-5; possibly TRBD2 for D (7 bases). Trimming cost V 1 base and J 2 bases, with 14 bases left between them. Looked up from germline, CDR1 is LNHNV and CDR2 is YYDKDF (reference sequence). The CDR3 consists of 16 residues. CDR3 protein: CATSRGGGLPQETQYF. Here the CDR3 DNA reads TGTGCCACCAGCAGAGGGGGGGGCCTCCCGCAAGAGACCCAGTACTTC.

J is TRBJ1-4 and V is TRBV27, with 7 bases lining up with TRBD1. Germline V gene data show CDR1 as MNHEY and CDR2 as SMNVEV (reference sequence). Trimming at V came to 6 bases and at J to 8 bases, leaving 9 bases not matched to a gene. The CDR3 extends over 14 amino acids. The CDR3 DNA sequence: TGTGCCAGCAGCGTACAATCACAGGGGGAAAAACTGTTTTTT. Encoded protein: CASSVQSQGEKLFF.

The chain combines TRBV9 with TRBJ1-4; D is ambiguous. The CDR3 spans 14 residues. Germline loops: CDR1 SGDLS, CDR2 YYNGEE. V lost 4 bases, J lost 8 bases, and 15 bases lay in between. The CDR3 DNA follows: TGTGCCAGCAGCAAACGTCAGGAATGGGAAAAACTGTTTTTT. Its protein product is CASSKRQEWEKLFF.

This rearrangement joins TRBV29-1 to TRBJ2-1; tentative D call: TRBD1 (5 bases). The germline V gene has CDR1 SQVTM and CDR2 ANQGSEA. V lost 4 bases and J 0 bases, leaving 22 bases between the germline ends. This CDR3 is 18 amino acids long. CDR3 in amino acids: CSVVVGQHKISSYNEQFF. In DNA, the CDR3 is TGCAGCGTTGTGGTTGGACAACATAAGATCAGCTCCTACAATGAGCAGTTCTTC.

CDR3 nucleotide sequence: TGTGCCAGCAGTTCCGCTAGCGGGAGCAGAGAGACCCAGTACTTC. Encoded protein: CASSSASGSRETQYF. The chain links TRBV27 to TRBJ2-5, with 10 bases matching TRBD2. J was trimmed by 4 bases and V by 4 bases; bases with no gene match: 6. The CDR3 is 15 amino acids. The V gene's germline CDR1 is MNHEY and CDR2 SMNVEV (reference sequence).

This clone was counted once. One end of the junction varies from germline; a read error may be responsible. The rearrangement uses TRBV19 and TRBJ2-7; D may be TRBD2 (5 bases). Germline CDR1 is LNHDA and CDR2 is SQIVND (reference sequence). CDR3 length equals 13 residues. This CDR3 reads CASSIGESGTPFF. CDR3 DNA: TGTGCCAGTAGTATTGGGGAAAGCGGTACCCCGTTCTTC. The full variable domain, rest sourced from reference TRBV19 and TRBJ2-7, is DGGITQSPKYLFRKEGQNVTLSCEQNLNHDAMYWYRQDPGQGLRLIYYSQIVNDFQKGDIAEGYSVSREKKESFPLTVTSAQKNPTAFYLCASSIGESGTPFFGPGTRLTVT.

The chain joins TRBV14 to TRBJ2-6, with a possible D match to TRBD1 (5 bases). The CDR3 has 19 amino acids. Germline V gene lookup returns CDR1 SGHDN and CDR2 FVKESK. Trimming took 0 bases from V and 4 from J, leaving 19 bases between them. Here the CDR3 DNA reads TGTGCCAGCAGCCAAGAAATGGGGCTAGTATTTTCCGGGGCCAACGTCCTGACTTTC. Its translation: CASSQEMGLVFSGANVLTF.

V gene TRBV27 combines with J gene TRBJ2-5; 14 bases agree with TRBD2. V gave up 8 bases and J gave up 5 bases; unmatched junction bases: 7. The CDR3 has 15 amino acids. Germline-derived CDR1 and CDR2 are MNHEY and SMNVEV (reference sequence). The CDR3 nucleotides read TGTGCCAGCCAAACGACTAGCGGGAGGGATGAGACCCAGTACTTC. Translated: CASQTTSGRDETQYF.